Listed here are 28 T cell receptor beta chains from one sample, sequenced in a study of response to subunit inactivated influenza vaccine. TCRdb reprocessed the RT-PCR reads via MiXCR and lists one record per CDR3 protein. The table has roughly 700,000 distinct CDR3 sequences, approximately 13% seen once. The sequences come from PBMCs from blood, collected 14 to 15 days before vaccination. These receptors all come from a man aged 50-60 years who received an inactivated influenza vaccine.

This clonotype has just a few counts. The rearrangement joins TRBV12-3 or TRBV12-4 to TRBJ2-3; no definite D call. This CDR3 has 14 amino acids. V lost 3 bases to trimming and J lost 4 bases, with 11 bases between them. The chain's CDR3 is CASSFTPDSDTQYF. The CDR3 DNA is TGTGCCAGCAGTTTTACCCCTGACTCAGATACGCAGTATTTT.

V is TRBV28 and J is TRBJ2-3, with a tentative D call TRBD1 (5 bases). This CDR3 is 13 amino acids long. CDR1 MDHEN and CDR2 SYDVKM come from the germline V gene. V lost 4 bases to trimming and J lost 6 bases, with 11 bases between them. CDR3: CASSSIRADTQYF. DNA for the CDR3: TGTGCCAGCAGTTCCATCAGGGCGGATACGCAGTATTTT. The complete variable domain, with remaining parts taken from reference TRBV28 and TRBJ2-3, reads DVKVTQSSRYLVKRTGEKVFLECVQDMDHENMFWYRQDPGLGLRLIYFSYDVKMKEKGDIPEGYSVSREKKERFSLILESASTNQTSMYLCASSSIRADTQYFGPGTRLTVL.

This clonotype appeared a few times. This sequence joins TRBV4-3 and TRBJ1-2; D might be TRBD1 (5 bases). CDR3 length equals 13 residues. The germline gives CDR1 LGHNA, CDR2 YSLEER. Trimming cost V 3 bases and J 8 bases, with 13 bases left between them. In DNA form, the CDR3 reads TGCGCCAGCAGCCATACGGGGGTCCGAGGCTACACCTTC. Translation gives CASSHTGVRGYTF.

This clonotype was found a few times. The rearrangement links TRBV27 to TRBJ1-3, with D maybe TRBD1 (5 bases). The V and J ends lost 7 bases and 2 bases respectively, with 9 bases between them. This CDR3 has 13 residues. The V gene's germline CDR1 is MNHEY and CDR2 SMNVEV (reference sequence). As DNA, the CDR3 is TGTGCCAGCAAGACAGTTACTGGAAACACCATATATTTT. Amino acids: CASKTVTGNTIYF.

This clonotype turned up a few times. The chain uses TRBV10-3 and TRBJ2-5; D gene uncertain. The CDR3 is 13 amino acids. The V end lost 3 bases, the J end lost 5 bases, and 10 bases lay between the germline ends. Germline loops: CDR1 ENHRY, CDR2 SYGVKD. The CDR3 sequence: CAISDESRETQYF. In nucleotides, the CDR3 is TGTGCCATCAGTGACGAGAGCAGGGAGACCCAGTACTTC.

This clonotype was seen many times. The genes are TRBV5-1 and TRBJ2-1; 9 bases are a match to TRBD1. Germline V gene sequence: CDR1 SGHRS, CDR2 YFSETQ. Trimming took 4 bases from V and 6 from J; bases not matched to a gene: 8. CDR3 length: 15 amino acids. The CDR3 DNA reads as TGCGCCAGCAGCCCGAGGACAGGGGACGGCAATGAGCAGTTCTTC. Translating gives CASSPRTGDGNEQFF.

This clonotype has only a few counts. One end of the junction fails to match germline, which may point to a read error. CDR3 DNA: TGCGCCAGCCGAGGACAGGCGATTTCGTTC. Translating it yields CASRGQAISF. The chain recombines TRBV5-1 with TRBJ1-2; TRBD1 aligns across 7 bases. The CDR3 has 10 residues. Germline V gene lookup returns CDR1 SGHRS and CDR2 YFSETQ.

This sequence joins TRBV10-2 and TRBJ1-6, with 10 bases fitting TRBD1. J gave up 6 bases and V 4 bases, and 3 bases lay outside the gene matches. Germline V lookup: CDR1 WSHSY, CDR2 SAAADI. The CDR3 is 15 residues long. Here the CDR3 DNA reads TGCGCCAGCAGTGGTGGACAGGGGGGTAATTCACCCCTCCACTTT. Translating it yields CASSGGQGGNSPLHF.

V is TRBV20-1 and J is TRBJ1-1; 11 bases fit TRBD1. The ends lost 6 bases at V and 4 bases at J; junction bases unmatched: 7. CDR3 length equals 14 residues. Per germline, CDR1 DFQATT and CDR2 SNEGSKA (reference sequence). This chain's CDR3 is CSALTGQGGTEAFF. As DNA, the CDR3 is TGCAGTGCCCTAACGGGACAGGGGGGCACTGAAGCTTTCTTT.

This clonotype was detected a few times. V usage is TRBV29-1 and J usage is TRBJ1-1; D is ambiguous. V shed 6 bases and J shed 0 bases, with 14 bases lying between them. This CDR3 region has 14 residues. The germline V gene has CDR1 SQVTM and CDR2 ANQGSEA. CDR3 protein: CSVRPAALNTEAFF. The CDR3 nucleotides read TGCAGCGTGCGCCCGGCAGCCCTGAACACTGAAGCTTTCTTT.

This chain uses TRBV9 with TRBJ2-1, with D unclear. The CDR3 has 16 amino acids. Germline CDR1 reads SGDLS; CDR2 reads YYNGEE. Trimming pared 0 bases from V and 0 bases from J, leaving 10 bases between. CDR3 amino acids: CASSVVPRSSYNEQFF. As DNA, the CDR3 is TGTGCCAGCAGCGTAGTCCCCCGGAGCTCCTACAATGAGCAGTTCTTC.

Concerning this clonotype itself: With a much larger clone just one base away, this may be a read error. CDR3 coding DNA: TGTACCTGGAGTTTAACAGCCGGGGAGCTGTTTTTT. It translates to CTWSLTAGELFF. The chain joins TRBV30 to TRBJ2-2; D is undetermined. The CDR3 covers 12 residues. The germline gives CDR1 GTSNPN, CDR2 SVGIG (reference sequence).

V and J are TRBV7-2 and TRBJ1-1; no clear D gene. V gave up 3 bases and J gave up 5 bases, with 10 bases separating them. Looked up from germline, CDR1 is SGHTA and CDR2 is FQGNSA. The CDR3 has 13 residues. For the CDR3, the DNA is TGTGCCAGCAGCTTCAGCTCGGTTACTGAAGCTTTCTTT. Translated: CASSFSSVTEAFF.

The sample holds many counts of this clonotype. V usage is TRBV19 and J usage is TRBJ1-4, with D tentatively TRBD1 (5 bases). Per germline, CDR1 LNHDA and CDR2 SQIVND (reference sequence). Trimming shortened V by 6 bases and J by 7 bases, and 12 bases separated the two germline ends. CDR3 length equals 13 residues. CDR3: CASSDSGREKLFF. The CDR3, as DNA: TGTGCCAGTAGCGACAGCGGTCGTGAAAAACTGTTTTTT.

The sample holds a few counts of this clonotype. The genes are TRBV6-1 and TRBJ2-3; D not resolved. CDR1 is MNHNS and CDR2 is SASEGT in the germline V gene. The V end was cut by 2 bases, the J end by 1 base, with 16 bases between. This CDR3 region has 17 residues. Here the CDR3 reads CASSEISDRRRTDTQYF. Written as DNA, the CDR3 is TGTGCCAGCAGTGAAATCTCCGACCGACGGCGCACAGATACGCAGTATTTT.

This chain links TRBV5-6 with TRBJ2-7; 9 bases are a match to TRBD2. There are 14 residues in the CDR3. Germline trimming cut 0 bases from V and 6 bases from J; bases unmatched to any gene: 4. Germline V gene sequence: CDR1 SGHDT, CDR2 YYEEEE. In nucleotides, the CDR3 is TGTGCCAGCAGCTTGGTAAGCGGGAGGACCGAGCAGTACTTC. As protein: CASSLVSGRTEQYF.

The V gene is TRBV28, the J gene TRBJ2-3; a weak D match, TRBD2 (6 bases). The CDR3 runs to 17 residues. Germline assignment: CDR1 MDHEN and CDR2 SYDVKM. Trimming took 1 base from V and 0 from J, leaving 14 bases between them. The CDR3 loop reads CASSLSPPGTSTDTQYF. DNA for the CDR3: TGTGCCAGCAGTTTATCCCCACCAGGGACTAGCACAGATACGCAGTATTTT.

The V call is TRBV5-1, the J call TRBJ1-1, with D possibly matching TRBD1 (5 bases). Germline CDR1 reads SGHRS; CDR2 reads YFSETQ. Trimming removed 1 base from V and 0 bases from J, with 13 bases in between. CDR3 length equals 16 residues. This chain's CDR3 is CASSLSTGVMNTEAFF. CDR3 sequence (DNA): TGCGCCAGCAGCTTGTCTACGGGGGTCATGAACACTGAAGCTTTCTTT.

This clonotype was observed a handful of times. This chain connects TRBV20-1 to TRBJ1-1; perhaps TRBD1 as D (6 bases). V lost 6 bases and J lost 4, with 21 bases in between. The CDR3 runs 15 residues. Germline-derived CDR1 and CDR2 are DFQATT and SNEGSKA (reference sequence). The CDR3 sequence is CSAPGNQQGFTEAFF. The CDR3 bases are TGCAGTGCCCCTGGGAACCAACAGGGATTCACTGAAGCTTTCTTT.

Only a few counts were recorded for this clonotype. The V and J genes are TRBV7-2 and TRBJ2-3, with 7 positions matching TRBD2. CDR1 is SGHTA and CDR2 is FQGNSA in the germline V gene. This CDR3 spans 17 amino acids. The V segment lost 5 bases and the J segment 1 base; nucleotides outside the gene matches: 12. The CDR3 loop is CASSVAAGASGTDTQYF. The DNA of the CDR3 is TGTGCCAGCAGCGTCGCTGCGGGAGCCTCTGGCACAGATACGCAGTATTTT.

Notes on this clonotype: A much bigger clone sits one base away, suggesting this may be a read error. J is TRBJ2-1 and V is TRBV10-3; TRBD2 aligns across 11 bases. The V and J ends lost 2 bases and 4 bases, in that order; junction bases with no gene match: 1. Germline V CDR1 and CDR2: ENHRY, SYGVKD. The CDR3 extends over 15 amino acids. The DNA of the CDR3 is TGTGCCATCAGTGAGCTAGCGGGGGGTTACAATGAGCAGTTCTTC. This gives the protein CAISELAGGYNEQFF.

In its sample, this clonotype was seen a few times. V and J are TRBV6-5 and TRBJ2-7; D might be TRBD2 (6 bases). V lost 2 bases, J lost 6 bases, and 14 bases lay in between. This CDR3 has 14 residues. Germline CDR1 and CDR2: MNHEY and SVGAGI. The CDR3 DNA follows: TGTGCCAGCAGTTACCGGGGGAGGCGTGGCGAGCAGTACTTC. Residues: CASSYRGRRGEQYF.

This chain links TRBV3-1 with TRBJ2-1; the D is unclear. The germline gives CDR1 LGHDT, CDR2 YNNKEL (reference sequence). There are 16 residues in the CDR3. The V gene lost 0 bases and the J gene lost 6 bases, with 15 bases spanning the gap. The CDR3 loop reads CASSQDVGPSFNEQFF. The CDR3 DNA reads TGTGCCAGCAGCCAAGATGTGGGCCCGTCATTCAATGAGCAGTTCTTC.

In its sample, this clonotype was seen a few times. V is TRBV7-2 and J is TRBJ2-2, with D unresolved. Germline CDR1 and CDR2: SGHTA and FQGNSA. V was trimmed by 2 bases and J by 6 bases, leaving 7 bases between them. This CDR3 has 13 residues. For the CDR3, the DNA is TGTGCCAGCAGCTTATCTATCCCCGGGGAGCTGTTTTTT. Protein: CASSLSIPGELFF.

This chain connects TRBV12-3 or TRBV12-4 to TRBJ2-7; D is perhaps TRBD2 (5 bases). The CDR3 runs to 14 residues. The V and J ends lost 2 bases and 7 bases respectively, with 15 bases between them. The CDR3 nucleotides are TGTGCCAGCAGTTTACTTCACGGTCCGGGGGAGCAGTACTTC. It translates to CASSLLHGPGEQYF.

The J gene is TRBJ2-5, the V gene TRBV5-1; 15 bases agree with TRBD2. V lost 4 bases and J lost 2; bases outside the gene matches: 3. In germline, CDR1 is SGHRS, CDR2 YFSETQ. The CDR3 runs 16 residues. The CDR3 spells CASSPGTSGGQETQYF. CDR3 nucleotides: TGCGCCAGCAGCCCAGGGACTAGCGGGGGGCAAGAGACCCAGTACTTC.

The table lists this clonotype with a few counts. The chain carries TRBV3-1 and TRBJ2-1; TRBD1 agrees at 7 bases. Germline lookup yields CDR1 LGHDT and CDR2 YNNKEL (reference sequence). The J segment lost 6 bases and the V segment lost 3 bases, leaving 17 bases of the junction unmatched. The CDR3 spans 18 residues. The CDR3 sequence: CASSQDGTAAMRGNEQFF. The CDR3 bases are TGTGCCAGCAGCCAGGACGGGACAGCCGCAATGAGAGGCAATGAGCAGTTCTTC.

This chain joins TRBV4-1 and TRBJ2-7; 8 nucleotides align to TRBD1. The V gene end was trimmed by 4 bases and the J gene end by 2 bases; junction bases not matched to a gene: 13. Germline CDR1 and CDR2: MGHRA and YSYEKL. The length of the CDR3 is 17 residues. The CDR3 is CASSPIIRQGNTYEQYF. CDR3 DNA: TGCGCCAGCAGCCCAATAATAAGACAGGGGAACACCTACGAGCAGTACTTC.